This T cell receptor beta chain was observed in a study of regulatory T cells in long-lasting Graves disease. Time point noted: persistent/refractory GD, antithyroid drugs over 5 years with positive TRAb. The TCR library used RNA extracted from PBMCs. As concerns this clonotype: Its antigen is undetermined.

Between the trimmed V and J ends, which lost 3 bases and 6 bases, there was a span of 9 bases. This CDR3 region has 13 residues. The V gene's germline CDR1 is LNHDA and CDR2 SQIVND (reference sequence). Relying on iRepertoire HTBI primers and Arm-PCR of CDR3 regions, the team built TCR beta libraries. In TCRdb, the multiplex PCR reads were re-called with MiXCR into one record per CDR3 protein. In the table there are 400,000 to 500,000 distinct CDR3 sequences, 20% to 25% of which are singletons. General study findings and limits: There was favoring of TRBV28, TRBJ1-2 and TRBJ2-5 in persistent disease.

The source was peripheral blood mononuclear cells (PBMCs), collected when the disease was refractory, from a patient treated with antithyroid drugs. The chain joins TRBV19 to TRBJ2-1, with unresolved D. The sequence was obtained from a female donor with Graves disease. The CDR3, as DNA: TGTGCCAGTAGTATGAGGCCTTCCAATGAGCAGTTCTTC. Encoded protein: CASSMRPSNEQFF.